Included here is one TCR beta chain sequence, with context. The count of this clone is one. Its antigen is not yet known. No base qualities exist here, and no much larger clone lies one base off it. This entry belongs to a study of T cells in localized non-small cell lung cancer (dated by TCRdb to 2018 to 2021). Study-wide context: The study examined T cell repertoires in roughly 240 patients with early-stage NSCLC and compared tumors with uninvolved tumor-adjacent lungs. NSCLC patients had a mean age of roughly 69 years, and approximately 140 were male and 85 to 110 female. The cohort consisted of roughly 240 treatment-naive NSCLC patients whose localized lung tumors had been resected. General conclusions and limits of the study: Multi-region tumor sequencing was not performed, so intratumor heterogeneity could not be excluded. Because the study design was exploratory, TCR variables were selected using unadjusted p-values without false-discovery rate correction. Longer overall survival was associated with higher T cell density in blood, whereas shorter survival was associated with higher clonality in adjacent lung. A median of around 57 of the top 100 tumor clones were detected in paired uninvolved adjacent lung, and 28 of these tumor clones were also found among the top 100 clones of the paired uninvolved adjacent lung. The highest T cell clonality was observed in uninvolved tumor-adjacent lung, where clonality exceeded that of tumor, suggesting that antigenic responses were more focused in uninvolved tumor-adjacent lung.

The immunoSEQ Assay was used to sequence TCR beta CDR3 regions from DNA. In the source study's methods: T cell density was computed as TCR beta template counts normalized to usable DNA estimated by amplifying housekeeping genes. Richness was estimated using the preseqR package, with extrapolation to 400,000 templates for PBMC samples and to 120,000 templates for tissue samples. Clonality was defined as one minus Pielou's evenness. Tissue-enriched TCRs were identified through differential abundance testing performed on productive amino-acid clonotypes, with a minimum total count of 5 and an alpha of 0.1. The Jaccard Index and the Morisita Overlap Index were used to measure how much the repertoires overlapped between compartments. GLIPH clustered TCR beta CDR3s with public tetramer-defined viral CDR3s; viral motifs required at least three viral sequences plus V-gene enrichment. The source is immuneACCESS, and TCRdb retained only in-frame sequences with V and J called. Part of the clones is not carried over; for the studies checked, unresolved V genes explain less than half of this, and the remainder is unexplained. V and J calls and clone size are those listed in that table; D and trimming were worked out from the DNA. Across this sample there are approximately 15,000 clones, with roughly 90% seen only once. 0.9% to 1.5% of the sample rests with the top ten.

At diagnosis, tumor, uninvolved tumor-adjacent lung and peripheral blood were collected and then preserved as a mix of FFPE and fresh-frozen material. Blood samples were analyzed as peripheral blood mononuclear cells for TCR repertoire profiling. Trimming at the junction amounts to 6 bases on V and 2 bases on J, and the germline ends lie 16 bases apart. The CDR3 spans 14 residues, from the cysteine through the phenylalanine. Just CDR3 DNA is preserved here, 42 bases in frame from base 1. The germline V gene encodes CDR1 SQVTM and CDR2 ANQGSEA. This sequence was found in a woman aged 35 to 69 with stage III lung adenocarcinoma. Sequenced here: peripheral blood mononuclear cells, sampled before any cancer treatment. The V gene is TRBV29-1 and the J gene is TRBJ1-2; the D gene lacks a confident call. The CDR3 sequence is CSVSQAEDNYGYTF. The bases read TGCAGCGTCAGCCAGGCAGAGGACAACTATGGCTACACCTTC.